This is a list of T cell receptor beta chains from one sample in a study of blood T cell repertoires in COVID-19. Clones were sequenced by immunoSEQ multiplex PCR, and TCRdb holds only the in-frame ones, with some missing. The sample carries approximately 150,000 clones, around 86% recorded once. Sequenced: peripheral blood. The receptor set was obtained from a man aged 50 to 60 who had recovered from COVID-19. The CDR3 runs from the conserved cysteine through the conserved F or W. The size entry is marked missing in some rows and otherwise reads once, few, many or a size class.

CDR3 protein | J gene | CDR3 length | V gene | clone size
CASRRTSGLTEAFF | TRBJ1-1 | 14 | TRBV6-1 | -
CASRMGAGDEQFF | TRBJ2-1 | 13 | TRBV7-6 | -
CSASLAGSDTQYF | TRBJ2-3 | 13 | TRBV20-1 | -
CASSVWSNSPLHF | TRBJ1-6 | 13 | TRBV5-1 | -
CASTPLRTTGNEQFF | TRBJ2-1 | 15 | TRBV5-8 | -
CASTGRYTGELFF | TRBJ2-2 | 13 | TRBV6-5 | -
CASSFTPGTGNQPQHF | TRBJ1-5 | 16 | TRBV19 | -
CASSPRQGAVDEQFF | TRBJ2-1 | 15 | TRBV11-3 | -
CASSRAGANTGELFF | TRBJ2-2 | 15 | TRBV11-3 | -
CASSYVEGAYSPLHF | TRBJ1-6 | 15 | TRBV6-6 | -
CAWSVRQGAGETQYF | TRBJ2-5 | 15 | TRBV30 | -
CASSLGRGILQETQYF | TRBJ2-5 | 16 | TRBV13 | -
CASSWTENTEAFF | TRBJ1-1 | 13 | TRBV6-2/TRBV6-3 | few
CASRDTANTEAFF | TRBJ1-1 | 13 | TRBV5-6 | -
CASGLGLAGTQETQYF | TRBJ2-5 | 16 | TRBV12-5 | -
CASRRGGQETQYF | TRBJ2-5 | 13 | TRBV12-3/TRBV12-4 | -
CASSLAAGGETQYF | TRBJ2-5 | 14 | TRBV7-2 | -
CASSQDRGNRNTIYF | TRBJ1-3 | 15 | TRBV14 | -
CASSLARWTVDDVETQYF | TRBJ2-5 | 18 | TRBV7-2 | -
CASSYGTGGEQYF | TRBJ2-7 | 13 | TRBV6-6 | -
CASSLEGFGFLTGSPGGTEAFF | TRBJ1-1 | 22 | TRBV5-1 | -
CASSLAAGGTEAFF | TRBJ1-1 | 14 | TRBV7-2 | -
CASSSRLAGGGEQFF | TRBJ2-1 | 15 | TRBV5-6 | -
CASSSGGGTETQYF | TRBJ2-5 | 14 | TRBV28 | -
CASSVDLRGGELFF | TRBJ2-2 | 14 | TRBV19 | -
CASSLARFGSGEKLFF | TRBJ1-4 | 16 | TRBV7-6 | -
CASSSGGYGEQYF | TRBJ2-7 | 13 | TRBV11-3 | once
CASSPSSTGQGPNYGYTF | TRBJ1-2 | 18 | TRBV18 | -
CASSLTGTYQETQYF | TRBJ2-5 | 15 | TRBV5-5 | -
CASSFGLGLDTQYF | TRBJ2-3 | 14 | TRBV6-6 | -
CASSVDLNTEAFF | TRBJ1-1 | 13 | TRBV5-1 | few
CASGLVLGDRVSYEQYF | TRBJ2-7 | 17 | TRBV12-5 | -
CASSPLPRTDYEQYF | TRBJ2-7 | 15 | TRBV6-5 | -
CASSFDRDWYEQYF | TRBJ2-7 | 14 | TRBV5-1 | -
CASSLRRSYEQYF | TRBJ2-7 | 13 | TRBV12-3/TRBV12-4 | -
CASSIKFWQGLAEAFF | TRBJ1-1 | 16 | TRBV19 | once
CASSEGVRKRATNEKLFF | TRBJ1-4 | 18 | TRBV2 | -
CANVQGYFPDTQYF | TRBJ2-3 | 14 | TRBV6-5 | once
CASGLDIYNEQFF | TRBJ2-1 | 13 | TRBV12-5 | -
CASSFRTAETQYF | TRBJ2-5 | 13 | TRBV7-8 | -